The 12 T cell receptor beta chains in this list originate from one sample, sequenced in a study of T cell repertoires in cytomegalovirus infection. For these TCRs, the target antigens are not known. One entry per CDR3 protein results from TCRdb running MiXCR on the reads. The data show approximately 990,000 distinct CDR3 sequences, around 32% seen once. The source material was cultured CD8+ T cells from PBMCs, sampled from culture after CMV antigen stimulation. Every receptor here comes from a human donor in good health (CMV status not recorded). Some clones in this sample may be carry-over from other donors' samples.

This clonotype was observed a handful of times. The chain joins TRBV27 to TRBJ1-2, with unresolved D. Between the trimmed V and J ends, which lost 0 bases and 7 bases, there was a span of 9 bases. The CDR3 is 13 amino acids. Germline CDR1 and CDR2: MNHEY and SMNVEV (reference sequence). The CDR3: CASSLSKRSGYTF. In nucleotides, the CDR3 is TGTGCCAGCAGTTTATCGAAGAGGTCTGGCTACACCTTC.

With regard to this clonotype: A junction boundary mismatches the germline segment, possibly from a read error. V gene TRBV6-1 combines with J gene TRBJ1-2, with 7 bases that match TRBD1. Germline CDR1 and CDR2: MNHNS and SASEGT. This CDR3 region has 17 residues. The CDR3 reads CASREDRELFIDYGYTF. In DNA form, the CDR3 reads TGTGCCAGCAGGGAAGACAGGGAACTTTTTATAGACTATGGCTACACCTTC.

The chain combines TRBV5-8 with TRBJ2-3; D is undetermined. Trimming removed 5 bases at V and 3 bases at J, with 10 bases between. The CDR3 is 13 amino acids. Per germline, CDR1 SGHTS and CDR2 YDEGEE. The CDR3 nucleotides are TGTGCCAGCAGAAGGCTTTTTACAGATACGCAGTATTTT. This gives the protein CASRRLFTDTQYF. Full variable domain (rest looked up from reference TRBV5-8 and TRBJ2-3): EAGVTQSPTHLIKTRGQQATLRCSPISGHTSVYWYQQALGLGLQFLLWYDEGEERNRGNFPPRFSGRQFPNYSSELNVNALELEDSALYLCASRRLFTDTQYFGPGTRLTVL.

The DNA of the CDR3 is TGTGCCAGCAGTACCACGGAAGGGACTGAAGCTTTCTTT. It codes for CASSTTEGTEAFF. V and J are TRBV27 and TRBJ1-1; no clear D gene. Germline V gene lookup returns CDR1 MNHEY and CDR2 SMNVEV (reference sequence). The CDR3 runs to 13 residues. The V end was cut by 5 bases, the J end by 5 bases, with 12 bases between.

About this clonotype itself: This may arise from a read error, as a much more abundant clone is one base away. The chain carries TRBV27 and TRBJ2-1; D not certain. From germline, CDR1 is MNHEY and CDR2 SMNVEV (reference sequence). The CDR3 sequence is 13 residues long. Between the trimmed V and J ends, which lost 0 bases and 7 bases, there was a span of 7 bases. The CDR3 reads CASSLSMANEQFF. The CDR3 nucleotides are TGTGCCAGCAGTTTATCGATGGCGAATGAGCAGTTCTTC.

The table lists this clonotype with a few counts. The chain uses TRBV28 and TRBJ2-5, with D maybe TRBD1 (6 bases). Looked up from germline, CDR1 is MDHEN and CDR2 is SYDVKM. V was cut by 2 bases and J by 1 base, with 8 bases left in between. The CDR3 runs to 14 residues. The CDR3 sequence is CASSLDRIQETQYF. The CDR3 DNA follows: TGTGCCAGCAGTTTAGACAGGATCCAAGAGACCCAGTACTTC.

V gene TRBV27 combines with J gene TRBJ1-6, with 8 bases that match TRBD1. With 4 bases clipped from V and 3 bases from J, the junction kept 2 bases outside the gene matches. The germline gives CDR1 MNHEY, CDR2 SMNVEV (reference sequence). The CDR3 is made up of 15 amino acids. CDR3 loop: CASSYGQGYNSPLHF. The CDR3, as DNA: TGTGCCAGCAGTTACGGACAGGGCTATAATTCACCCCTCCACTTT.

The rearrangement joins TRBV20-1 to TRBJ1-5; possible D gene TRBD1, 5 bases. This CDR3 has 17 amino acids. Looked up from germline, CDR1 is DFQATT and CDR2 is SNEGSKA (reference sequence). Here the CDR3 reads CSAAGQGGGYSNQPQHF. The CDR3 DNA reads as TGCAGCGCCGCAGGGCAGGGAGGAGGGTATAGCAATCAGCCCCAGCATTTT.

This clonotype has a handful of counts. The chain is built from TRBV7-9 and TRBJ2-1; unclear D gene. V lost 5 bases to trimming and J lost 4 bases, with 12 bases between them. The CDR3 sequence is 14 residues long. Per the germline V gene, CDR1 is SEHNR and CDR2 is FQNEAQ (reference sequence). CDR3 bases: TGTGCCAGCAGCCCTACAAACTTTTACAATGAGCAGTTCTTC. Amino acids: CASSPTNFYNEQFF.

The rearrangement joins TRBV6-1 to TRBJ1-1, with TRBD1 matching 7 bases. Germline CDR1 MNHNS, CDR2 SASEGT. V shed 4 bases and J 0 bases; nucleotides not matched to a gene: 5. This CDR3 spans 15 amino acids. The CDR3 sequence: CASSAGTEMNTEAFF. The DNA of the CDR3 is TGTGCCAGCAGTGCCGGGACAGAAATGAACACTGAAGCTTTCTTT.

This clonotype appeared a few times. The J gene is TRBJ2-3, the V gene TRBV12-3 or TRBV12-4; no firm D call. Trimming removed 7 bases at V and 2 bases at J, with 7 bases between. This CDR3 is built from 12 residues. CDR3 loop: CASKDATDTQYF. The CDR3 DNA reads TGTGCCAGCAAGGACGCCACAGATACGCAGTATTTT.

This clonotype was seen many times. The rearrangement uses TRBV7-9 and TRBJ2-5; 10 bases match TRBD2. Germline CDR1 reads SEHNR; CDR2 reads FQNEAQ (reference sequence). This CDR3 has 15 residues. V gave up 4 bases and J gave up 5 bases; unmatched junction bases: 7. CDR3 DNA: TGTGCCAGCAGCTCTACTAGCGGGGAGTGGGAGACCCAGTACTTC. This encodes CASSSTSGEWETQYF.